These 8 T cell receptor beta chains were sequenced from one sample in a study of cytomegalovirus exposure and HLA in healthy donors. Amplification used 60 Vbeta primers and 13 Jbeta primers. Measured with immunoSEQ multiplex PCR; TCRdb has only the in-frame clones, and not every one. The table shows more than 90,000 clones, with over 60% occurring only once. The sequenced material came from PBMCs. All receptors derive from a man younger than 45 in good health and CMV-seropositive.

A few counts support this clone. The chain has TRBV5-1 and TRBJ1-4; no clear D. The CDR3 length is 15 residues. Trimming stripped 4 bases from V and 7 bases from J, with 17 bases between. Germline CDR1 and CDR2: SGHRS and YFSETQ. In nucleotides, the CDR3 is TGCGCCAGCAGCCCCACAGAGGGTATTGGTGAAAAACTGTTTTTT. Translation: CASSPTEGIGEKLFF.

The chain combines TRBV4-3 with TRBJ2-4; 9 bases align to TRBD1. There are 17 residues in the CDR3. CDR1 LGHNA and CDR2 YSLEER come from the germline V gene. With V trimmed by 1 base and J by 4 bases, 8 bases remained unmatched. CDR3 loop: CASSQGFRDREKNIQYF. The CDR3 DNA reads TGCGCCAGCAGCCAAGGCTTCCGGGACAGGGAAAAAAACATTCAGTACTTC.

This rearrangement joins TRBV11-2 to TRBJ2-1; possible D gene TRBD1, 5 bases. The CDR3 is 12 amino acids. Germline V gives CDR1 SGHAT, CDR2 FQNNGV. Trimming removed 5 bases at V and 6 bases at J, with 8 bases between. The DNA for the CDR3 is TGTGCCAGCAGCCGACAGTCCAATGAGCAGTTCTTC. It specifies CASSRQSNEQFF.

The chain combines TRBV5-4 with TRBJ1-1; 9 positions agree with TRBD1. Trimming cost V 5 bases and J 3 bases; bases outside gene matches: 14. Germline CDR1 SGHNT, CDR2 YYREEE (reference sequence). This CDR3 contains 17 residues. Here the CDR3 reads CASRSNRGRGLDTEAFF. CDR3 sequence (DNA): TGTGCCAGCAGGTCAAACAGGGGGCGCGGATTGGACACTGAAGCTTTCTTT.

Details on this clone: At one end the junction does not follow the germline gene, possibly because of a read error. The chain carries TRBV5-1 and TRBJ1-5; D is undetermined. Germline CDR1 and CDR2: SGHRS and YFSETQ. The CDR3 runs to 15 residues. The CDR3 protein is CASRLDGRDNQPQHF. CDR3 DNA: TGCGCCAGCAGGTTGGACGGGCGGGACAATCAGCCCCAGCATTTT.

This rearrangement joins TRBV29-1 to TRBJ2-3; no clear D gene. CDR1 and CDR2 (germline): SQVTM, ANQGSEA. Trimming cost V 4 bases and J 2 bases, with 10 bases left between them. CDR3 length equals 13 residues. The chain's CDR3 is CSVVVLNTDTQYF. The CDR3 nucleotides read TGCAGCGTTGTAGTCTTAAACACAGATACGCAGTATTTT.

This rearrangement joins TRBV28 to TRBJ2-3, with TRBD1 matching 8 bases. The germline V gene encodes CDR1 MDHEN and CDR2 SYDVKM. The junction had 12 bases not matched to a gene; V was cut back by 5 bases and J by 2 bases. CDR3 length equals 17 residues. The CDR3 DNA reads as TGTGCCAGCAGTACCGCTCGGACAGGGAATTTCACAGATACGCAGTATTTT. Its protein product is CASSTARTGNFTDTQYF.

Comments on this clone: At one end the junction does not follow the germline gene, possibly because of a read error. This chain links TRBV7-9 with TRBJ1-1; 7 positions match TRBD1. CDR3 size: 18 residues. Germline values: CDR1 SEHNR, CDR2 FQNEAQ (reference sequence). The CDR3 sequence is CSSSSARGDRNMNTEAFF. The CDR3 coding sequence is TGTTCCAGCAGCTCGGCTAGGGGGGACAGAAACATGAACACTGAAGCTTTCTTT.